The clone carrying this T cell receptor (beta chain) was found a few times. Antigen specificity is unknown. The data belong to a study of T cells in localized non-small cell lung cancer. Method: immunoSEQ multiplex PCR; TCRdb's copy keeps in-frame clones and lacks some. The sample has some 1,300 clones, about 20% seen once. Study observations and caveats: Of the top 100 tumor clones, median around 50 were in adjacent lung, approximately 29 among its top 100. The tumor had only one region sequenced, so heterogeneity remains possible. Greater blood T cell density accompanied longer overall survival.

The V gene's germline CDR1 is SGHNT and CDR2 YENEEA. J gave up 2 bases and V 5 bases, and 13 bases lay outside the gene matches. The CDR3 runs 17 residues. The material was lung tumor tissue, obtained before any cancer treatment. This chain uses TRBV11-3 with TRBJ1-1; 8 bases are a match to TRBD1. The source is a woman between 35 and 70 years old with stage I lung adenocarcinoma. CDR3 sequence: CASSIYRGFTGNTEAFF. As DNA, the CDR3 is TGTGCCAGCAGCATATACAGGGGGTTTACTGGTAACACTGAAGCTTTCTTT.